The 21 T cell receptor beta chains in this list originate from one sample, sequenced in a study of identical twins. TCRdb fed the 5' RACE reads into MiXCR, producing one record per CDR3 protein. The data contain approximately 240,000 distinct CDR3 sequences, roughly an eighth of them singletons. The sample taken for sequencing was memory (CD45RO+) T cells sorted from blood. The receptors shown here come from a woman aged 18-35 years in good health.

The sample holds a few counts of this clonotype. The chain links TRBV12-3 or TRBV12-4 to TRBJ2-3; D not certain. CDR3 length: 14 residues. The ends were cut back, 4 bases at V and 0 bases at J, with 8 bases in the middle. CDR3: CASSSTTSTDTQYF. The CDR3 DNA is TGTGCCAGCAGTTCTACGACTAGCACAGATACGCAGTATTTT.

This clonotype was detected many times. The CDR3 is CASSFIYRTADSGANVLTF. The CDR3 nucleotides read TGTGCCAGCAGCTTCATTTATAGGACAGCCGACTCTGGGGCCAACGTCCTGACTTTC. The chain has TRBV5-4 and TRBJ2-6; TRBD1 is a possible D gene (6 bases). CDR3 size: 19 residues. CDR1 and CDR2 from the germline V gene are SGHNT and YYREEE (reference sequence). Trimming removed 2 bases from V and 0 bases from J, with 18 bases in between.

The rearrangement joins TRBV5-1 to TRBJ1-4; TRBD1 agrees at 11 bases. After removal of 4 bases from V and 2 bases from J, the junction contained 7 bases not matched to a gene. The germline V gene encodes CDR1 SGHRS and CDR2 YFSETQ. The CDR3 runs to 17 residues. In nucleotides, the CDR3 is TGCGCCAGCAGCCGAGGACAGGGGGCGCCGACTAATGAAAAACTGTTTTTT. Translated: CASSRGQGAPTNEKLFF.

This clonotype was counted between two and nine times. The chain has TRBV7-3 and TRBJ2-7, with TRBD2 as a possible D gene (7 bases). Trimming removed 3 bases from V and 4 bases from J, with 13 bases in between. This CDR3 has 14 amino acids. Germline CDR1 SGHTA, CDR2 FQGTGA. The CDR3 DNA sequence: TGTGCCAGCAGCTTCGGCGGGGGACAATACGAGCAGTACTTC. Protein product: CASSFGGGQYEQYF.

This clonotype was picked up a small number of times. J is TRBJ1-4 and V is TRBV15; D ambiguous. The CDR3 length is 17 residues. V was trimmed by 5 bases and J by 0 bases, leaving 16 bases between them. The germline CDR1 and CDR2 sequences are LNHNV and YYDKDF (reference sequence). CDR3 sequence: CATSGGATVSTNEKLFF. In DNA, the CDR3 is TGTGCCACCAGCGGCGGCGCTACAGTGTCAACTAATGAAAAACTGTTTTTT.

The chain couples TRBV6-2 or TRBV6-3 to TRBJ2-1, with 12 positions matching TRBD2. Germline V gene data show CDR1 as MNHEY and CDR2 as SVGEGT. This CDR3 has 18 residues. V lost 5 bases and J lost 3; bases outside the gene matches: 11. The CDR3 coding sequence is TGTGCCAGCAGTCCTCTCCTAGCGGGAGGGCGGGGCTACAATGAGCAGTTCTTC. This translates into CASSPLLAGGRGYNEQFF.

CDR3 amino acids: CSASDSAGSTEAFF. As DNA, the CDR3 is TGCAGTGCTAGTGATTCAGCCGGGAGCACTGAAGCTTTCTTT. The chain combines TRBV20-1 with TRBJ1-1, with D hard to call. The germline V and J ends were trimmed by 3 bases and 4 bases, with 15 bases remaining between them. Germline V gene data show CDR1 as DFQATT and CDR2 as SNEGSKA (reference sequence). The CDR3 is 14 amino acids.

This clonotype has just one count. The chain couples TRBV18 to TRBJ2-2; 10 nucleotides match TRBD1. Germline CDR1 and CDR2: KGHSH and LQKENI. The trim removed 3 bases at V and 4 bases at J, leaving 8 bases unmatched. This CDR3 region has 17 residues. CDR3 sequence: CASSPPGQGQLTGELFF. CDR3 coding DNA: TGTGCCAGCTCACCGCCGGGACAGGGGCAACTCACCGGGGAGCTGTTTTTT.

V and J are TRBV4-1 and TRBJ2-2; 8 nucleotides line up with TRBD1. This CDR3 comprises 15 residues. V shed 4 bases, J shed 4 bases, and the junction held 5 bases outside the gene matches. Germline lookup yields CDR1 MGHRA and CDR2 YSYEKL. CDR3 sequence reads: CASSPRDRTTGELFF. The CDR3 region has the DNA TGCGCCAGCAGCCCCCGGGACAGGACCACCGGGGAGCTGTTTTTT.

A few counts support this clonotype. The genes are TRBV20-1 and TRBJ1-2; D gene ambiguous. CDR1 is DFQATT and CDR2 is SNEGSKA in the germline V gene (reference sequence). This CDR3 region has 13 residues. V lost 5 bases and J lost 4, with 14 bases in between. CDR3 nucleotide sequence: TGCAGTGCTCTCGAGGCCACAGCCTATGGCTACACCTTC. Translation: CSALEATAYGYTF.

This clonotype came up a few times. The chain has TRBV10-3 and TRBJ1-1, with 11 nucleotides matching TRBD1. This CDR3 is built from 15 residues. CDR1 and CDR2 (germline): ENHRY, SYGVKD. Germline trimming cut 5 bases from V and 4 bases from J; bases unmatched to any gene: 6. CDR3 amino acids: CAISFFGTGGTEAFF. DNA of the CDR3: TGTGCCATCAGTTTCTTTGGGACAGGGGGCACTGAAGCTTTCTTT.

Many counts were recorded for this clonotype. As DNA, the CDR3 is TGTGCCAGCAGCTTACTCCTGCGGCCCGGCACAGATACGCAGTATTTT. Protein: CASSLLLRPGTDTQYF. The chain has TRBV7-2 and TRBJ2-3; D call uncertain. Trimming removed 2 bases from V and 1 base from J, with 13 bases in between. The CDR3 extends over 16 amino acids. Per germline, CDR1 SGHTA and CDR2 FQGNSA.

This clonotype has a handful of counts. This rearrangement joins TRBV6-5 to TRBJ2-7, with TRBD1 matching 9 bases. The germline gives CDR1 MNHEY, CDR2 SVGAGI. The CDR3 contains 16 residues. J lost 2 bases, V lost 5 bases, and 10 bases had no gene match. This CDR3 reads CASSLQGAHTPYEQYF. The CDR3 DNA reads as TGTGCCAGCAGTCTACAGGGGGCCCACACTCCCTACGAGCAGTACTTC.

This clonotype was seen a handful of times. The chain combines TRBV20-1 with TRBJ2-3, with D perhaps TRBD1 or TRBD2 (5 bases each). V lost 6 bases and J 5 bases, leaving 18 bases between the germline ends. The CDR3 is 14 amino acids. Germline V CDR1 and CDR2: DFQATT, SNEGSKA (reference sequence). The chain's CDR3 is CSARSRGAGDTQYF. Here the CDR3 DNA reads TGCAGTGCACGGTCGAGGGGCGCAGGAGATACGCAGTATTTT.

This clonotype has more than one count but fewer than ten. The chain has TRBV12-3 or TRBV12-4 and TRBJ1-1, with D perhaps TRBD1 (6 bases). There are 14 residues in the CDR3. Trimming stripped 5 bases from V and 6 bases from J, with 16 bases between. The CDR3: CASSPRQAGAEAFF. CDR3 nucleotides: TGTGCCAGCAGTCCCCGACAGGCGGGGGCTGAAGCTTTCTTT.

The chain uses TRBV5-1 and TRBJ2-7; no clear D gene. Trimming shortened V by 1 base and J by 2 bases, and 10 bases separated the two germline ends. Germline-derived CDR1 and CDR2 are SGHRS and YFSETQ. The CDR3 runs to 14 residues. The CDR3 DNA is TGCGCCAGCAGCTTGCGAGGTGGAACCTACGAGCAGTACTTC. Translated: CASSLRGGTYEQYF.

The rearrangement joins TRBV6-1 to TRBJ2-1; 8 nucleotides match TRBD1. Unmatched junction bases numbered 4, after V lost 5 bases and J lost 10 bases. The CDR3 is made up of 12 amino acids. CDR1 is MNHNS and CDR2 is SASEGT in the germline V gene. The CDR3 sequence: CASSKHRGEQFF. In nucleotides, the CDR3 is TGTGCCAGCAGTAAACACAGGGGGGAGCAGTTCTTC.

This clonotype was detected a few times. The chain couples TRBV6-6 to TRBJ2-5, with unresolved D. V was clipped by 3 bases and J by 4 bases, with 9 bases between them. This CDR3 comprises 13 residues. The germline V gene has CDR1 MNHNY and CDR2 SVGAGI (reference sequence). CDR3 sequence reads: CASSYLQPETQYF. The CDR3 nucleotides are TGTGCCAGCAGTTATCTCCAGCCAGAGACCCAGTACTTC.

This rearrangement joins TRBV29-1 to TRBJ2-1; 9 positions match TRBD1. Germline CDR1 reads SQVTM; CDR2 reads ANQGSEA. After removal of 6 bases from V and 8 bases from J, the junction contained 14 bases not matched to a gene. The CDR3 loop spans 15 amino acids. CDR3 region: CSVEKQGARVDEQFF. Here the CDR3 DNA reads TGCAGCGTAGAAAAACAGGGGGCGCGGGTCGATGAGCAGTTCTTC.

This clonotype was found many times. As DNA, the CDR3 is TGTGCCAGTAATTCCCCCGGGGGGACTATCCACGAGCAGTACTTC. Residues: CASNSPGGTIHEQYF. V and J are TRBV19 and TRBJ2-7; TRBD2 agrees at 7 bases. In germline, CDR1 is LNHDA, CDR2 SQIVND (reference sequence). The CDR3 length is 15 residues. J lost 5 bases, V lost 7 bases, and 14 bases had no gene match. Full variable domain (missing parts from reference TRBV19 and TRBJ2-7): DGGITQSPKYLFRKEGQNVTLSCEQNLNHDAMYWYRQDPGQGLRLIYYSQIVNDFQKGDIAEGYSVSREKKESFPLTVTSAQKNPTAFYLCASNSPGGTIHEQYFGPGTRLTVT.

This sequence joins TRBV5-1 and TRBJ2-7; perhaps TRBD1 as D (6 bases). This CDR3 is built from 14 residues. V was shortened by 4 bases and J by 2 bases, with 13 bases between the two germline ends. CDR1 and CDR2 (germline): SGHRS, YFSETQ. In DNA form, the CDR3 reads TGCGCCAGCAGCCCCTGGACAGCCACCTACGAGCAGTACTTC. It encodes CASSPWTATYEQYF.